This entry is about one T cell receptor beta chain. Original analysis: Nucleated cell number was recorded as an estimate derived from reference gene primer amplification. Here immunoSEQ multiplex PCR was the method, and the copy in TCRdb shows in-frame clones only, minus some. V and J calls and clone size follow that table, whereas D and trimming were derived from the DNA. The sample carries tens of thousands of clones, 60% to 85% recorded once. This entry is derived from a study of blood T cell repertoires in COVID-19. Study-wide background: Whether acute or convalescent, the COVID-19 samples came from the United States, Italy and Spain. PBMCs, B-cell-depleted T cells, or T cells provided the cDNA or gDNA that made up the material.

This CDR3 spans 13 amino acids. Losses at the gene ends were 6 bases for V and 6 bases for J; bases not matched to a gene: 3. CDR1 MNHEY and CDR2 SVGAGI come from the germline V gene. V usage is TRBV6-5 and J usage is TRBJ1-4; 8 positions match TRBD1. What was sequenced was peripheral blood. The receptor comes from a human donor in a cohort sampled during active COVID-19. The CDR3 DNA follows: TGTGCCAGCAGAGGACAGGGTTATGAAAAACTGTTTTTT. Protein: CASRGQGYEKLFF.